The 11 T cell receptor beta chains presented below share a single source sample, sequenced in a study of cytomegalovirus exposure and HLA in healthy donors. The PCR contained 60 Vbeta and 13 Jbeta primers. This table comes from immunoSEQ multiplex PCR, and its TCRdb copy is limited to in-frame clones, with some not included. The table lists more than 150,000 clones, 82% of them singletons, with around 6.6% in the top ten. Specimen: PBMCs. Every receptor here comes from a woman aged 45-65 years in good health and CMV-seropositive.

The CDR3 DNA reads as TGTGCCAGCAGCTCCAGGGGGCCAGATACGCAGTATTTT. Encoded protein: CASSSRGPDTQYF. The chain has TRBV7-9 and TRBJ2-3; TRBD1 aligns across 8 bases. V shed 4 bases and J 4 bases; nucleotides not matched to a gene: 1. The CDR3 spans 13 residues. The germline gives CDR1 SEHNR, CDR2 FQNEAQ (reference sequence).

This clone was observed once. This chain joins TRBV11-2 and TRBJ1-2; D may be TRBD1 (5 bases). Trimming removed 5 bases at V and 2 bases at J, with 15 bases between. The CDR3 has 15 residues. CDR1 is SGHAT, CDR2 FQNNGV, per germline. DNA for the CDR3: TGTGCCAGCAGCCGGGCGGCAGGGAAGAACTATGGCTACACCTTC. The encoded protein is CASSRAAGKNYGYTF.

This clone has more than one count but fewer than ten. V and J are TRBV15 and TRBJ2-7; TRBD2 might be the D (6 bases). V was trimmed by 0 bases and J by 0 bases, leaving 9 bases between them. The CDR3 runs 15 residues. Germline CDR1 is LNHNV and CDR2 is YYDKDF (reference sequence). The CDR3 reads CATSRDAGISYEQYF. The CDR3 DNA sequence: TGTGCCACCAGCAGAGATGCGGGGATCTCCTACGAGCAGTACTTC.

The CDR3 sequence is CASTTGALTGPQHF. The DNA for the CDR3 is TGTGCCAGTACCACAGGGGCCTTGACCGGTCCCCAGCATTTT. V and J are TRBV6-1 and TRBJ1-5, with 7 bases identical to TRBD1. The CDR3 length is 14 residues. V was clipped by 9 bases and J by 10 bases; unmatched bases: 15. Germline CDR1 reads MNHNS; CDR2 reads SASEGT.

This chain uses TRBV5-1 with TRBJ1-1; D uncertain. V dropped 0 bases and J dropped 1 base, with 7 bases sitting between them. CDR3 length: 14 residues. Germline loops: CDR1 SGHRS, CDR2 YFSETQ. The CDR3 DNA follows: TGCGCCAGCAGCTTGGGAGGGAAGAACACTGAAGCTTTCTTT. Protein: CASSLGGKNTEAFF.

The rearrangement links TRBV7-2 to TRBJ1-5; no clear D. Germline CDR1 is SGHTA and CDR2 is FQGNSA. The V end lost 1 base, the J end lost 9 bases, and 10 bases lay between the germline ends. The CDR3 has 13 residues. In DNA form, the CDR3 reads TGTGCCAGCAGCTTAGACGTCCGGTCGCCCCAGCATTTT. Translated, it gives CASSLDVRSPQHF.

The chain links TRBV2 to TRBJ2-3; 8 bases agree with TRBD1. J lost 2 bases, V lost 1 base, and 5 bases had no gene match. This CDR3 comprises 16 residues. Germline values: CDR1 SNHLY, CDR2 FYNNEI. In nucleotides, the CDR3 is TGTGCCAGCAGTGAAGGGGGGACAGGTTTCACAGATACGCAGTATTTT. Translation: CASSEGGTGFTDTQYF.

The rearrangement joins TRBV4-2 to TRBJ1-2; D perhaps matches TRBD1 (5 bases). CDR1 and CDR2 (germline): LGHNA, YNFKEQ. Deletions cut 5 bases from V and 1 base from J, with 14 bases between. The CDR3 runs 15 residues. The CDR3 reads CASSFAGPNNYGYTF. The CDR3 bases are TGTGCCAGCAGCTTCGCAGGGCCCAATAACTATGGCTACACCTTC.

The chain joins TRBV4-2 to TRBJ1-2; 10 bases fit TRBD1. In germline, CDR1 is LGHNA, CDR2 YNFKEQ. The CDR3 covers 15 residues. V lost 1 base to trimming and J lost 2 bases; unmatched junction nucleotides: 1. CDR3 region: CASSQVGQGNYGYTF. The CDR3 DNA reads TGTGCCAGCAGCCAAGTGGGACAGGGGAACTATGGCTACACCTTC.

This clone was seen more than once but under ten times. Other nucleotide sequences from this sample produce the same CDR3. The genes are TRBV5-1 and TRBJ2-1; 8 bases map to TRBD2. The CDR3 sequence is 15 residues long. Trimming cost V 0 bases and J 5 bases; bases outside gene matches: 4. Germline V gives CDR1 SGHRS, CDR2 YFSETQ. The CDR3 protein is CASSLGAGGNNEQFF. Here the CDR3 DNA reads TGCGCCAGCAGCTTGGGGGCGGGGGGAAACAATGAGCAGTTCTTC.

The J gene is TRBJ1-2, the V gene TRBV4-1, with D perhaps matching TRBD1 (6 bases). V was trimmed by 0 bases and J by 2 bases, leaving 13 bases between them. The CDR3 loop spans 16 amino acids. CDR1 and CDR2 (germline): MGHRA, YSYEKL. CDR3 region: CASSQDHDRINYGYTF. CDR3 sequence (DNA): TGCGCCAGCAGCCAAGATCATGACAGGATAAACTATGGCTACACCTTC.